Sequencing of this T cell receptor beta chain was carried out in a study of cytomegalovirus exposure and HLA in healthy donors. The PCR had 60 Vbeta and 13 Jbeta primers. Repertoires were generated with immunoSEQ multiplex PCR, while TCRdb's copy carries only in-frame clones and drops some. The table records under 150,000 clones, around 82% of them present only once. With 3 bases removed from V and 0 bases from J, the gap between germline ends came to 9 bases. Germline values: CDR1 SGHRS, CDR2 YFSETQ. CDR3 length: 15 amino acids. Study-wide results and limits: A missense variant in DCLRE1C was later tied to TCR beta V- and J-gene trimming.

Donors consisted of healthy bone marrow donors. As to this clone: The target antigen is unknown.

J is TRBJ2-2 and V is TRBV5-1; D remains unclear. Specimen: PBMCs. This sequence was found in a man aged 45-65 years in good health and CMV-seronegative. The DNA of the CDR3 is TGCGCCAGCAGCTCACTTTCCTCGAACACCGGGGAGCTGTTTTTT. Its translation: CASSSLSSNTGELFF.